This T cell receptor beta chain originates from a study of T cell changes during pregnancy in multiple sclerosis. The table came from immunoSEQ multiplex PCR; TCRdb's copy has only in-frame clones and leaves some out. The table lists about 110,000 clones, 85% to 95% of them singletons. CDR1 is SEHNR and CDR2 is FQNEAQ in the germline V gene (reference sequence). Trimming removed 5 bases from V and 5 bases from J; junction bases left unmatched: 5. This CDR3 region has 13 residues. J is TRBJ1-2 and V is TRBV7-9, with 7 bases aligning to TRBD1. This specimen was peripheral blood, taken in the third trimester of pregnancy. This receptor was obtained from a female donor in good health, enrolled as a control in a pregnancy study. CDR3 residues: CASSPGQAYGYTF. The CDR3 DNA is TGTGCCAGCAGCCCCGGACAGGCTTATGGCTACACCTTC. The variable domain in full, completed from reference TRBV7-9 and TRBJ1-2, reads DTGVSQNPRHKITKRGQNVTFRCDPISEHNRLYWYRQTLGQGPEFLTYFQNEAQLEKSRLLSDRFSAERPKGSFSTLEIQRTEQGDSAMYLCASSPGQAYGYTFGSGTRLTVV.